This is a list of T cell receptor beta chains from one sample in a study of OX40 agonist ivuxolimab in advanced cancers. Some clones are missing from TCRdb's copy, which holds only in-frame ones; the method was immunoSEQ multiplex PCR. This table holds 100,000 to 150,000 clones, about 90% found once. Material: CD4+ or CD8+ T cells sorted from blood, obtained in a trial of the OX40 agonist ivuxolimab. These receptors came from an adult with an advanced solid tumor such as melanoma, head and neck, liver or kidney cancer. Both conserved end residues are part of each CDR3.

>TRBV28|TRBJ2-7|15
CASSPRTGIPYEQYF
>TRBV19|NA|15
CASSSRTGGSYEQYF
>TRBV7-2|TRBJ2-1|15
CASSPWASGDNEQFF
>TRBV9|TRBJ2-5|16
CASSVGGTSGEETQYF
>TRBV7-2|TRBJ1-1|13
CASSFDRGLEAFF
>TRBV11-2|TRBJ1-6|14
CASSGTGPNSPLHF
>TRBV7-2|TRBJ2-2|18
CASSLVNLAGTNTGELFF
>TRBV25-1|TRBJ2-6|15
CATSAVRSGANVLTF
>TRBV6-6|TRBJ2-7|15
CASSYQARSAVEQYF
>TRBV4-2|TRBJ1-5|16
CASSQDGTVGNQPQHF
>TRBV7-9|TRBJ2-3|15
CASSPTGALTDTQYF
>TRBV27|TRBJ2-5|17
CASSFLSSYRGQETQYF
>TRBV23-1|TRBJ2-1|14
CASSQFAPNNEQFF
>TRBV30|TRBJ1-5|14
CAWSTGQAEQPQHF
>TRBV27|TRBJ2-1|14
CASRARTTYNEQFF
>TRBV6-4|TRBJ2-3|13
CASSEQGGDTQYF
>TRBV5-8|TRBJ2-1|15
CASSFKGKGYNEQFF
>TRBV2|TRBJ1-2|15
CASSQNLGLNYGYTF
>TRBV25-1|TRBJ1-1|13
CASSEGGRPGAFF
>TRBV5-4|TRBJ1-5|16
CASADEEDRRYQPQHF
>TRBV5-1|TRBJ1-2|14
CASRTPEANYGYTF
>TRBV9|TRBJ2-2|14
CASSLQVSTGELFF
>TRBV20-1|TRBJ1-1|11
CSATPTQQAFF
>TRBV11-1|TRBJ2-7|14
CASSRGRGGYEQYF
>TRBV19|TRBJ1-5|16
CASRLVGQGYHQPQHF
>TRBV7-3|TRBJ1-1|14
CASSASGGQTEAFF
>TRBV29-1|TRBJ2-7|12
CSVQTSSAEQYF
>TRBV7-3|TRBJ2-3|19
CASSLMTRTGGFPSDTQYF
>TRBV5-4|TRBJ1-2|13
CASRQGTNYGYTF
>TRBV14|TRBJ2-7|16
CASSQVRGKQGYEQYF
>TRBV5-1|TRBJ2-3|16
CASSLPLAGRTDTQYF
>TRBV18|NA|12
CASSPQAYEQYF
>TRBV28|TRBJ1-2|16
CASSLGRQVPDYGYTF
>TRBV5-4|TRBJ2-1|17
CASSLGGSRGDFNEQFF
>TRBV25-1|TRBJ2-7|13
CASSAAGTYEQYF
>TRBV10-3|NA|15
CAISESTGLGDEQYF
>TRBV7-8|TRBJ1-5|12
CASSLVWQSQHF
>TRBV7-9|NA|12
CASSQSSYEQYF
>TRBV29-1|TRBJ2-1|13
CSVGGRQTNEQFF
>TRBV5-1|TRBJ2-1|21
CASSLAGGLAGFDYSYNEQFF
>TRBV5-1|TRBJ2-3|16
CASSLAASGKTDTQYF
>TRBV7-7|TRBJ2-2|15
CASSLGRKDTGELFF
>TRBV10-2|TRBJ1-4|15
CASRERTGIGEKLFF
>TRBV2|TRBJ1-5|14
CASSLQGARQPQHF
>TRBV10-2|TRBJ1-2|13
CASSPGAGYGYTF
>TRBV6-5|TRBJ2-5|11
CASSLAETQYF
>TRBV27|TRBJ1-5|14
CASSTDRGRQPQHF
>TRBV28|TRBJ2-1|19
CASSFPPLAGGWEVDEQFF
>TRBV14|TRBJ2-4|22
CASSQDRGLAGGSFLAKNIQYF
>TRBV30|TRBJ2-5|14
CAWGDPGSVGAQYF